This T cell receptor beta chain was recorded in a study of blood T cell repertoires in COVID-19. At the level of the study: From the United States, Italy and Spain came samples of acute and convalescent COVID-19.

The Seattle patients, enrolled during active infection, were followed longitudinally. The assay was immunoSEQ multiplex PCR, and TCRdb's table has in-frame clones only and misses some. The sample records around 260,000 clones, about 90% being singletons. The CDR3 is 14 residues long. CDR1 is SGDLS and CDR2 is YYNGEE in the germline V gene. V was clipped by 4 bases and J by 9 bases, with 14 bases between them. V is TRBV9 and J is TRBJ1-6; D call uncertain. The receptor's source is a woman in her seventies with COVID-19, enrolled during active disease. The source material was peripheral blood. DNA of the CDR3: TGTGCCAGCAGCTCCTGGTCTGAGGGTTCACCCCTCCACTTT. The encoded protein is CASSSWSEGSPLHF.